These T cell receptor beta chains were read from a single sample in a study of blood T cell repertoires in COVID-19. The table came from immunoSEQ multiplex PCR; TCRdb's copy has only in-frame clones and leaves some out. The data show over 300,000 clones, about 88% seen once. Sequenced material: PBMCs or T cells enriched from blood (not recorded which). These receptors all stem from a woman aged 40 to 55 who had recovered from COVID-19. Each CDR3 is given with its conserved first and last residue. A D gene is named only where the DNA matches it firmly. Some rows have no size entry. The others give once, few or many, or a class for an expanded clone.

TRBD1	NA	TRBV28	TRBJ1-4	TGTGCCAGCAGCCCAGGGGGCCGAGAAAAACTGTTTTTT	CASSPGGREKLFF
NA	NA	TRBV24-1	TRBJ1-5	TGTGCCACCAGTGATGTCAGGGGAGAGCAGCCCCAGCATTTT	CATSDVRGEQPQHF
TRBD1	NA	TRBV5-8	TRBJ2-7	TGTGCCAGCAGCTTGGGCCGGACAGGGGGGGATCCGGCTTTATTC	CASSLGRTGGDPALF
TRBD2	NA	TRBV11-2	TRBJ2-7	TGTGCCAGCAGCTTCGGACTAGACTACGAGCAGTACTTC	CASSFGLDYEQYF
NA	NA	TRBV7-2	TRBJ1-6	TGTGCCAGCAGCCCCCTTTTGGGGGGGAATTCACCCCTCCACTTT	CASSPLLGGNSPLHF
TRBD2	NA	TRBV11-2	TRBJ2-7	TGTGCCAGCAGCTCTGTAGCGGGAAACTCCTACGAGCAGTACTTC	CASSSVAGNSYEQYF
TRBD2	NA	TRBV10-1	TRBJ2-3	TGCGCCAGCAGTGTCACCGCCTTACTAGCGACCACAGATACGCAGTATTTT	CASSVTALLATTDTQYF
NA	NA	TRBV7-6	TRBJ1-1	TGTGCCAGCAGCTTAACACAGTTGAACACTGAAGCTTTCTTT	CASSLTQLNTEAFF
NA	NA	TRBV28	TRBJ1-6	TGTGCCAGCAGCCGGGAACTTTATAATTCACCCCTCCACTTT	CASSRELYNSPLHF
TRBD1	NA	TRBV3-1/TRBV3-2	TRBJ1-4	TGTGCCAGCAGCCAAGATCCAGGGGGCGCCCATGAAAAACTGTTTTTT	CASSQDPGGAHEKLFF
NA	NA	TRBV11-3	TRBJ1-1	TGTGCCAGCCTCCGAGCCAGGCGAAGGACTGAAGCTTTCTTT	CASLRARRRTEAFF
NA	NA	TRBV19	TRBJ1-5	TGTGCCAGTAATGAGGGCCTCAATCAGCCCCAGCATTTT	CASNEGLNQPQHF
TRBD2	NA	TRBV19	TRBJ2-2	TGTGCCAGTAGTAAGGGACTAGTGCCCGGGGAGCTGTTTTTT	CASSKGLVPGELFF
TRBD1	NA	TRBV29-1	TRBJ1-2	TGCAGCGTTTCCTGGGGGACAGGGGATGGCTACACCTTC	CSVSWGTGDGYTF
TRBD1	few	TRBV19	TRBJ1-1	TGTGCCAGTAGCGTATTACCCGGACAGGGGGCCTCTGAAGCTTTCTTT	CASSVLPGQGASEAFF
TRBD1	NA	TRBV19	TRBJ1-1	TGTGCCAGTAGTATAGTTTCAGGGGGCACGAACACTGAAGCTTTCTTT	CASSIVSGGTNTEAFF
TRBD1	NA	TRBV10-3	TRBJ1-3	TGTGCCATCAGGAGATTCGACAGGGAAGGTGGAAACACCATATATTTT	CAIRRFDREGGNTIYF
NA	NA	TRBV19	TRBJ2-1	TGTGCCAGTAGTTCTAACGGGGGTTACTGGGGTGAGCAGTTCTTC	CASSSNGGYWGEQFF
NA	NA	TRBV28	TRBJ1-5	TGTGCCAGCAGTTTGGGCAGGGGCGTCAATCAGCCCCAGCATTTT	CASSLGRGVNQPQHF
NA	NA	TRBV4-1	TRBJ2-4	TGCGCCAGCAGCCAAGATCTATGGGCAGAACTAGCCAAAAACATTCAGTACTTC	CASSQDLWAELAKNIQYF
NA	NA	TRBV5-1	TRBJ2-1	TGCGCCAGCAGCTCAGCCCCGCGGGGAAACAATGAGCAGTTCTTC	CASSSAPRGNNEQFF
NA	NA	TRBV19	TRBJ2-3	TGTGCCAGTAGTATGCGGATCCCCGCAGATACGCAGTATTTT	CASSMRIPADTQYF
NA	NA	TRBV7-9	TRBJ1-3	TGTGCCAGCAGCTTGTTCTTCGGGCAGGGATGGAGAGGAAACACCATATATTTT	CASSLFFGQGWRGNTIYF
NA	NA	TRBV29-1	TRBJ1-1	TGCAGCGTTATACAAGACACTGAAGCTTTCTTT	CSVIQDTEAFF
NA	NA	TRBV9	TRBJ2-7	TGTGCCAGCAGCGTAGAGGGAGCGCACTCCTACGAGCAGTACTTC	CASSVEGAHSYEQYF
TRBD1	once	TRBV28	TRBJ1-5	TGTGCCAGCAGTGGGGGACAGGGCCGCAATCAGCCCCAGCATTTT	CASSGGQGRNQPQHF
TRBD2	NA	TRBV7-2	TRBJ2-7	TGTGCCAGCAGCTACGGGACTAGCGGGGGGTACGAGCAGTACTTC	CASSYGTSGGYEQYF
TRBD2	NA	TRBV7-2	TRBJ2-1	TGTGCCAGCAGCTTTAGCGGGGGGGACGAGCAGTTCTTC	CASSFSGGDEQFF
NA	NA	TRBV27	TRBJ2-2	TGTGCCAGCAGTTTATGGTCGGGGGGCCCTACGAACACCGGGGAGCTGTTTTTT	CASSLWSGGPTNTGELFF
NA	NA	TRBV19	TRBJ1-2	TGTGCCAGTAGTATTAAGGGAGACTATGGCTACACCTTC	CASSIKGDYGYTF
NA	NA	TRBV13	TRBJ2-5	TGTGCCAGCAGCTTCGAAGAGACCCAGTACTTC	CASSFEETQYF
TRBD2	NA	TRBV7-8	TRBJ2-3	TGTGCCAGCAGGGGAGGTCCTAGCGGAATCACAGATACGCAGTATTTT	CASRGGPSGITDTQYF
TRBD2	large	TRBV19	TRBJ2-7	TGTGCCAGTAGTGCGGGACTAGCGGGAGAGAGTGAGCAGTACTTC	CASSAGLAGESEQYF
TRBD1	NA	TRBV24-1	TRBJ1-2	TGTGCCACCAGTGATGCTGACAGGGGTGGCTACACCTTC	CATSDADRGGYTF
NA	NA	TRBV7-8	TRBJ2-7	TGTGCCAGCAGCCCAGGACACAACTACGAGCAGTACTTC	CASSPGHNYEQYF
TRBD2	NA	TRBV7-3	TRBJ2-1	TGTGCCAGCAGCACGGGACTAGCGGGGGGTTTTAACAATGAGCAGTTCTTC	CASSTGLAGGFNNEQFF
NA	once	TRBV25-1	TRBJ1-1	TGTGCCAGCAGTGAAACCACAGCGGGCAGGACTGAAGCTTTCTTT	CASSETTAGRTEAFF
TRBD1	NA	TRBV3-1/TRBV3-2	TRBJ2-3	TGTGCCAGCAGGCGGACAGGGGGGACAGATACGCAGTATTTT	CASRRTGGTDTQYF
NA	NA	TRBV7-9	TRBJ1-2	TGTGCCAGCAGCTTGGGAGATGGCTACACCTTC	CASSLGDGYTF
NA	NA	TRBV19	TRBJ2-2	TGTGCCAGTAGTCGACGCCAGGCGAACACCGGGGAGCTGTTTTTT	CASSRRQANTGELFF
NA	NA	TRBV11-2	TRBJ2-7	TGTGCCAGCAGCTTAGATCGGGACTACGAGCAGTACTTC	CASSLDRDYEQYF
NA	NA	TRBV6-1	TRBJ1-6	TGTGCCAGCAGTGAAGTCCCGGAGGCCTCACCCCTCCACTTT	CASSEVPEASPLHF
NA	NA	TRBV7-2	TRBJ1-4	TGTGCCAGCAGCTTAGGCCCGGGGGGGCCGAATGAAAAACTGTTTTTT	CASSLGPGGPNEKLFF
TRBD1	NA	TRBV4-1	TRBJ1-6	TGCGCCAGCAGCCAAGGGGTGGGACAGCCCTATTCACCCCTCCACTTT	CASSQGVGQPYSPLHF
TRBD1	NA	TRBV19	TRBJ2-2	TGTGCCAGCAAGATGACAGGGCCCGGGGAGCTGTTTTTT	CASKMTGPGELFF
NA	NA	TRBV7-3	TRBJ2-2	TGTGCCAGCAGCGATACGGGGACACGGACCGGGGAGCTGTTTTTT	CASSDTGTRTGELFF
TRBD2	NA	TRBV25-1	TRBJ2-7	TGTGCCAGCAGTGGAATGACTAGCGTTGCCTACGAGCAGTACTTC	CASSGMTSVAYEQYF
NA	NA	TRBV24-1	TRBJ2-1	TGTGCCACCAGTGATCCCTTAGCGGAAACCTACAAGAATGAGCAGTTCTTC	CATSDPLAETYKNEQFF
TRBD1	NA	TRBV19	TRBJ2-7	TGTGCCAGTAGTATAGCTGGGACAGGCAACTACGAGCAGTACTTC	CASSIAGTGNYEQYF
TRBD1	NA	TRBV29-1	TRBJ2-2	TGCAGCGCGGGACAGGGAAAGGGGGAGCTGTTTTTT	CSAGQGKGELFF
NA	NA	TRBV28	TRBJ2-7	TGTGCCAGCAGCCTGAGGGGGGGGTCCGCCTACGAGCAGTACTTC	CASSLRGGSAYEQYF
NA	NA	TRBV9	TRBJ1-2	TGTGCCAGCAGCGTATTGGGCTCGATGGGGGCTATTGGCTACACCTTC	CASSVLGSMGAIGYTF
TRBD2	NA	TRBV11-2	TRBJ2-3	TGTGCCAGCAGCGTGACTAGCGGGAGTATGAGTACGCAGTATTTT	CASSVTSGSMSTQYF
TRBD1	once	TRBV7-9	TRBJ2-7	TGTGCCAGCAGCTTAGGTCGACAGGGGGGGACCTACGAGCAGTACTTC	CASSLGRQGGTYEQYF
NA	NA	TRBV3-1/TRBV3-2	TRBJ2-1	TGTGCCAGCAGCCAACGGACTCGAGAAGACAATGAGCAGTTCTTC	CASSQRTREDNEQFF
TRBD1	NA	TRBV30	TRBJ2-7	TGTGCCTGGAGTGCAACGAGGGGGCGTGTGGAGTACGAGCAGTACTTC	CAWSATRGRVEYEQYF
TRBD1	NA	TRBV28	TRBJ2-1	TGTGCCAGCAGTTACCGGGACAGTCAGTTCTTC	CASSYRDSQFF
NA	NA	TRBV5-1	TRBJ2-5	TGCGCCAGCAGCCCCGAAGCGGGTTGGGAGACCCAGTACTTC	CASSPEAGWETQYF